Given below is one T cell receptor beta chain in context. This sample is drawn from a study of identifying expanded T cells in peripheral blood. Sequencing was performed with immunoSEQ multiplex PCR; in TCRdb, only in-frame clones are kept and a portion is missing. Of about 84,000 clones listed, about 86% are singletons. No infections or other immune events were documented during collection. The CDR3 runs to 14 residues. Germline CDR1 and CDR2: SGHRS and YFSETQ. V was pared by 3 bases and J by 1 base, with 10 bases between. Sequencing was carried out using blood. The J gene is TRBJ1-2, the V gene TRBV5-1; D perhaps matches TRBD1 (6 bases). The receptor's source is a person between 18 and 69 years old in good health. The CDR3 DNA sequence: TGCGCCAGCAGCTCCGGACAGTTTAACTATGGCTACACCTTC. As protein: CASSSGQFNYGYTF.